Each of the 30 T cell receptor beta chains below was sequenced from the same sample in a study of identical twins. TCRdb re-analysed the 5' RACE reads in MiXCR, keeping a single row per CDR3 protein. The sample records about 530,000 distinct CDR3 sequences, 13% to 15% being singletons. The data also belong to a second study, concerning yellow fever vaccine responses in identical twins.

The sequencing sample was made of CD4+ T cells sorted from blood. The origin of the receptors is a young woman in good health.

This clonotype was counted a few times. V and J are TRBV6-2 or TRBV6-3 and TRBJ2-7, with 13 bases that match TRBD2. Per germline, CDR1 MNHEY and CDR2 SVGEGT. There are 16 residues in the CDR3. V was clipped by 6 bases and J by 2 bases; unmatched bases: 7. The CDR3 sequence is CASRYGTSGTTYEQYF. CDR3 sequence (DNA): TGTGCCAGCAGATATGGGACTAGCGGGACTACCTACGAGCAGTACTTC.

The CDR3 nucleotides are TGCGCCAGCAGCTTCCCCGGGGAGGGCTACACCTTC. Its translation is CASSFPGEGYTF. This chain connects TRBV5-1 to TRBJ1-2; D unclear. Trimming shortened V by 2 bases and J by 8 bases, and 10 bases separated the two germline ends. The CDR3 consists of 12 residues. Germline V lookup: CDR1 SGHRS, CDR2 YFSETQ. The variable domain in full, with the rest retrieved from reference TRBV5-1 and TRBJ1-2, is KAGVTQTPRYLIKTRGQQVTLSCSPISGHRSVSWYQQTPGQGLQFLFEYFSETQRNKGNFPGRFSGRQFSNSRSEMNVSTLELGDSALYLCASSFPGEGYTFGSGTRLTVV.

This chain connects TRBV12-5 to TRBJ2-5, with D perhaps being TRBD1 or TRBD2 (6 bases each). Germline assignment: CDR1 LGHNT and CDR2 FRNRAP. The CDR3 has 18 amino acids. The V gene lost 1 base and the J gene lost 0 bases, with 18 bases spanning the gap. The CDR3 sequence: CASGLADEKGGYQETQYF. The CDR3 nucleotides read TGTGCTAGTGGTTTGGCGGACGAAAAAGGGGGGTACCAAGAGACCCAGTACTTC.

The rearrangement links TRBV29-1 to TRBJ2-1; 15 nucleotides line up with TRBD2. This CDR3 comprises 19 residues. Unmatched junction bases numbered 9, after V lost 0 bases and J lost 3 bases. The germline CDR1 and CDR2 sequences are SQVTM and ANQGSEA. CDR3 nucleotides: TGCAGCGTTGAAGAAGTAGGGGGACTAGCGGGGGGTTTCTACAATGAGCAGTTCTTC. The encoded protein is CSVEEVGGLAGGFYNEQFF.

This clonotype has a handful of counts. The gene calls are TRBV20-1 and TRBJ1-6; no firm D call. The germline gives CDR1 DFQATT, CDR2 SNEGSKA (reference sequence). This CDR3 region has 13 residues. V was clipped by 8 bases and J by 0 bases, with 8 bases between them. The CDR3 reads CSPVSSYNSPLHF. CDR3 DNA: TGCAGTCCGGTGAGCTCCTATAATTCACCCCTCCACTTT.

The chain joins TRBV2 to TRBJ2-4; D remains unclear. The V gene lost 4 bases and the J gene lost 4 bases, with 20 bases spanning the gap. The CDR3 extends over 17 amino acids. Germline loops: CDR1 SNHLY, CDR2 FYNNEI. Here the CDR3 DNA reads TGTGCCAGCAGTGGCAGCCAAAGGGTAGGACCGAAAAACATTCAGTACTTC. It specifies CASSGSQRVGPKNIQYF.

The chain couples TRBV5-1 to TRBJ2-1; TRBD2 matches 13 bases. Per germline, CDR1 SGHRS and CDR2 YFSETQ. The CDR3 spans 17 residues. The trim removed 3 bases at V and 3 bases at J, leaving 6 bases unmatched. The CDR3 DNA reads TGCGCCAGCAGCTGGATCCGGACTAGCGGGAGCTACAATGAGCAGTTCTTC. Amino acids: CASSWIRTSGSYNEQFF.

This clonotype was observed a handful of times. The rearrangement links TRBV7-9 to TRBJ1-1; D gene unclear. V gave up 5 bases and J gave up 9 bases, with 16 bases separating them. Germline assignment: CDR1 SEHNR and CDR2 FQNEAQ (reference sequence). The CDR3 sequence is 13 residues long. This CDR3 is CASSTGNEGKAFF. Written as DNA, the CDR3 is TGTGCCAGCAGCACTGGAAACGAGGGCAAAGCTTTCTTT.

The sample holds a few counts of this clonotype. The J gene is TRBJ1-1, the V gene TRBV5-1; D is possibly TRBD1 (5 bases). Trimming took 0 bases from V and 4 from J, leaving 13 bases between them. Germline CDR1 and CDR2: SGHRS and YFSETQ. The CDR3 has 15 residues. The CDR3 DNA is TGCGCCAGCAGCTTGGGTTCAGGGAAGAGCACTGAAGCTTTCTTT. Translation gives CASSLGSGKSTEAFF. The full variable domain, with the rest looked up from reference TRBV5-1 and TRBJ1-1, is KAGVTQTPRYLIKTRGQQVTLSCSPISGHRSVSWYQQTPGQGLQFLFEYFSETQRNKGNFPGRFSGRQFSNSRSEMNVSTLELGDSALYLCASSLGSGKSTEAFFGQGTRLTVV.

The chain uses TRBV7-9 and TRBJ2-1, with 11 bases matching TRBD2. Germline-derived CDR1 and CDR2 are SEHNR and FQNEAQ (reference sequence). This CDR3 is 16 amino acids long. After removal of 5 bases from V and 5 bases from J, the junction contained 8 bases not matched to a gene. This chain's CDR3 is CASSPLAGGWDNEQFF. CDR3 nucleotides: TGTGCCAGCAGCCCTTTAGCGGGAGGGTGGGACAATGAGCAGTTCTTC.

The V and J genes are TRBV2 and TRBJ2-5; D call uncertain. The CDR3 has 13 amino acids. V lost 6 bases and J 4 bases, leaving 12 bases between the germline ends. The germline V gene has CDR1 SNHLY and CDR2 FYNNEI. This chain's CDR3 is CASRDGRRETQYF. The CDR3 nucleotides are TGTGCCAGCAGGGATGGACGGAGAGAGACCCAGTACTTC.

This clonotype was counted only a few times. The chain carries TRBV4-1 and TRBJ2-3; D call uncertain. This CDR3 has 15 residues. Between the trimmed V and J ends, which lost 3 bases and 1 base, there was a span of 11 bases. Germline V CDR1 and CDR2: MGHRA, YSYEKL. The CDR3 DNA is TGCGCCAGCAGCCACGAACGTTGGGGCACAGATACGCAGTATTTT. This translates into CASSHERWGTDTQYF.

This clonotype appeared a few times. CDR3: CASSPLSDRDSYEQYF. The CDR3, as DNA: TGTGCCAGCAGTCCACTTTCCGACAGGGACTCCTACGAGCAGTACTTC. The chain combines TRBV2 with TRBJ2-7; TRBD1 agrees at 7 bases. V was clipped by 5 bases and J by 0 bases; unmatched bases: 10. The V gene's germline CDR1 is SNHLY and CDR2 FYNNEI. This CDR3 is built from 16 residues.

This clonotype appeared a few times. The V call is TRBV28, the J call TRBJ2-1, with D perhaps assigned TRBD1 or TRBD2 (7 bases each). The ends were cut back, 8 bases at V and 5 bases at J, with 22 bases in the middle. This CDR3 comprises 16 residues. Germline CDR1 MDHEN, CDR2 SYDVKM. CDR3 loop: CASVAGGAGTNNEQFF. The CDR3 bases are TGTGCCAGCGTCGCAGGGGGAGCGGGAACGAACAATGAGCAGTTCTTC.

The rearrangement joins TRBV20-1 to TRBJ2-3; D possibly matches TRBD1 or TRBD2 (5 bases each). The CDR3 length is 16 residues. Germline values: CDR1 DFQATT, CDR2 SNEGSKA (reference sequence). V gave up 0 bases and J gave up 0 bases, with 13 bases separating them. The CDR3 nucleotides read TGCAGTGCTAGAGATCCCCGGGGCGGGAGCACAGATACGCAGTATTTT. Its translation is CSARDPRGGSTDTQYF.

The gene calls are TRBV7-9 and TRBJ1-1; D ambiguous. This CDR3 has 10 amino acids. Germline lookup yields CDR1 SEHNR and CDR2 FQNEAQ (reference sequence). The V and J ends lost 10 bases and 7 bases respectively, with 10 bases between them. The CDR3: CATRGHEAFF. In DNA, the CDR3 is TGTGCCACCCGGGGTCATGAAGCTTTCTTT.

This clonotype was seen more than once but under ten times. The chain links TRBV28 to TRBJ2-5; D not certain. This CDR3 region has 14 residues. V dropped 6 bases and J dropped 5 bases, with 16 bases sitting between them. Germline V gene lookup returns CDR1 MDHEN and CDR2 SYDVKM. The CDR3: CASSPPFGGETQYF. The CDR3 bases are TGTGCCAGCAGCCCCCCGTTTGGTGGGGAGACCCAGTACTTC.

This rearrangement joins TRBV29-1 to TRBJ2-1, with unresolved D. Germline loops: CDR1 SQVTM, CDR2 ANQGSEA. The V end lost 4 bases, the J end lost 1 base, and 8 bases lay between the germline ends. This CDR3 spans 13 amino acids. CDR3 region: CSVGPTSYNEQFF. CDR3 coding DNA: TGCAGCGTTGGGCCCACGTCCTACAATGAGCAGTTCTTC.

This clonotype was seen more than once but under ten times. CDR3: CATSDPPWGSGYNEQFF. The CDR3 coding sequence is TGTGCCACCAGTGATCCCCCTTGGGGGAGCGGATACAATGAGCAGTTCTTC. V is TRBV24-1 and J is TRBJ2-1; D may match TRBD1 or TRBD2 (5 bases each). The germline V and J ends were trimmed by 3 bases and 4 bases, with 18 bases remaining between them. CDR1 is KGHDR and CDR2 is SFDVKD in the germline V gene. The CDR3 length is 17 residues.

The table lists this clonotype with a few counts. The chain recombines TRBV6-5 with TRBJ1-2; no definite D call. Germline V CDR1 and CDR2: MNHEY, SVGAGI. The CDR3 loop spans 14 amino acids. With 0 bases removed from V and 2 bases from J, the gap between germline ends came to 7 bases. DNA of the CDR3: TGTGCCAGCAGTTACTCGATGGTCAACTATGGCTACACCTTC. Its protein is CASSYSMVNYGYTF.

J is TRBJ1-6 and V is TRBV20-1; D is unclear. The CDR3 is 15 residues long. From germline, CDR1 is DFQATT and CDR2 SNEGSKA (reference sequence). Trimming removed 3 bases from V and 4 bases from J, with 13 bases in between. This CDR3 is CSARSPPGYNSPLHF. CDR3 nucleotides: TGCAGTGCTAGGTCGCCACCTGGGTATAATTCACCCCTCCACTTT.

The chain employs TRBV18 and TRBJ2-2, with D perhaps TRBD1 (6 bases). Trimming took off 0 bases at V and 6 bases at J, with 14 bases between the two ends. This CDR3 region has 16 residues. The germline gives CDR1 KGHSH, CDR2 LQKENI. CDR3 protein: CASSPPALQGSGELFF. In nucleotides, the CDR3 is TGTGCCAGCTCACCACCGGCGCTACAGGGTTCCGGGGAGCTGTTTTTT. Full variable domain (rest looked up from reference TRBV18 and TRBJ2-2): NAGVMQNPRHLVRRRGQEARLRCSPMKGHSHVYWYRQLPEEGLKFMVYLQKENIIDESGMPKERFSAEFPKEGPSILRIQQVVRGDSAAYFCASSPPALQGSGELFFGEGSRLTVL.

The CDR3 protein is CASSGASSDRYNEQFF. Written as DNA, the CDR3 is TGCGCCAGCAGTGGGGCCTCATCCGACAGATACAATGAGCAGTTCTTC. The rearrangement links TRBV10-1 to TRBJ2-1; perhaps TRBD1 as D (5 bases). This CDR3 is 16 amino acids long. Trimming shortened V by 4 bases and J by 4 bases, and 17 bases separated the two germline ends. CDR1 and CDR2 from the germline V gene are WNHNN and SYGVQD (reference sequence).

The chain links TRBV12-3 or TRBV12-4 to TRBJ2-6; D call uncertain. This CDR3 region has 16 residues. Trimming removed 5 bases from V and 1 base from J, with 12 bases in between. The CDR3 DNA is TGTGCCAGCAGTCCCCAAGGAGCTTCTGGGGCCAACGTCCTGACTTTC. Protein product: CASSPQGASGANVLTF.

The V gene is TRBV28, the J gene TRBJ2-5; the match to TRBD2 covers 11 bases. This CDR3 has 14 amino acids. The germline CDR1 and CDR2 sequences are MDHEN and SYDVKM. The trim removed 6 bases at V and 1 base at J, leaving 1 base unmatched. Here the CDR3 reads CASSGLAGQETQYF. For the CDR3, the DNA is TGTGCCAGCAGCGGACTAGCGGGCCAAGAGACCCAGTACTTC.

Only a few counts were recorded for this clonotype. The CDR3 coding sequence is TGTGCCAGCAGTACCCGGGACAGGGTTAATTCACCCCTCCACTTT. This gives the protein CASSTRDRVNSPLHF. The chain links TRBV27 to TRBJ1-6; 9 nucleotides line up with TRBD1. The CDR3 contains 15 residues. The junction had 5 bases not matched to a gene; V was cut back by 5 bases and J by 6 bases. Germline V gene sequence: CDR1 MNHEY, CDR2 SMNVEV (reference sequence).

This clonotype turned up a few times. The V gene is TRBV7-9, the J gene TRBJ1-1; 8 nucleotides align to TRBD1. The CDR3 totals 15 residues. V shed 3 bases, J shed 4 bases, and the junction held 7 bases outside the gene matches. CDR1 SEHNR and CDR2 FQNEAQ come from the germline V gene (reference sequence). This CDR3 is CASSFRTGNSTEAFF. Written as DNA, the CDR3 is TGTGCCAGCAGCTTCCGGACAGGGAATTCCACTGAAGCTTTCTTT. Based on the CDR3 plus reference TRBV7-9 and TRBJ1-1, the full variable domain is DTGVSQNPRHKITKRGQNVTFRCDPISEHNRLYWYRQTLGQGPEFLTYFQNEAQLEKSRLLSDRFSAERPKGSFSTLEIQRTEQGDSAMYLCASSFRTGNSTEAFFGQGTRLTVV.

The CDR3 DNA is TGTGCCAGCAGCGTAGGCCAGGGGACGTACACTGAAGCTTTCTTT. Residues: CASSVGQGTYTEAFF. The gene calls are TRBV7-2 and TRBJ1-1; tentative D call: TRBD1 (6 bases). CDR3 length equals 15 residues. Trimming took 5 bases from V and 3 from J, leaving 16 bases between them. The germline CDR1 and CDR2 sequences are SGHTA and FQGNSA. The variable domain in full, with the rest retrieved from reference TRBV7-2 and TRBJ1-1, is GAGVSQSPSNKVTEKGKDVELRCDPISGHTALYWYRQSLGQGLEFLIYFQGNSAPDKSGLPSDRFSAERTGGSVSTLTIQRTQQEDSAVYLCASSVGQGTYTEAFFGQGTRLTVV.

V gene TRBV20-1 combines with J gene TRBJ2-7; 7 bases are a match to TRBD2. There are 14 residues in the CDR3. The V gene end was trimmed by 4 bases and the J gene end by 6 bases; junction bases not matched to a gene: 12. CDR1 is DFQATT, CDR2 SNEGSKA, per germline (reference sequence). The DNA for the CDR3 is TGCAGTGCTATTGGGGAGGGAGTGTTGGGCGAGCAGTACTTC. Amino acids: CSAIGEGVLGEQYF.

Only a few counts were recorded for this clonotype. This chain connects TRBV24-1 to TRBJ2-1; 16 nucleotides align to TRBD2. V trimming: 3 bases; J trimming: 8 bases; junction bases outside the gene matches: 3. This CDR3 contains 16 residues. Germline loops: CDR1 KGHDR, CDR2 SFDVKD. Here the CDR3 DNA reads TGTGCCACCAGTGATCCCGGGACTAGCGGGAGGGATGAGCAGTTCTTC. Translated: CATSDPGTSGRDEQFF.